A selection of T cell receptor beta chains follows, all from one sample in a study of blood T cell repertoires in COVID-19. Data came from immunoSEQ multiplex PCR; TCRdb stores just in-frame clones and leaves some out. Of about 200,000 clones in the sample, roughly 87% were seen once. Sequenced sample: peripheral blood. The receptors shown here come from a man in his 60s with active or convalescent COVID-19. CDR3s include the opening cysteine and the closing phenylalanine or tryptophan. The D gene is left open where the match is weak. Clone size is given for some rows only: seen once, a few or many times, or a class if the clone is expanded.

clone size: .
D gene: .
J gene: TRBJ2-7
V gene: TRBV5-1
CDR3 DNA: TGCGCCAGCAGCTTCAATGACAGGAGCTACGAGCAGTACTTC
CDR3 protein: CASSFNDRSYEQYF

clone size: once
D gene: TRBD1
J gene: TRBJ1-5
V gene: TRBV2
CDR3 DNA: TGTGCCAGCGGAAGGGACAGCGTTAGCAATCAGCCCCAGCATTTT
CDR3 protein: CASGRDSVSNQPQHF

clone size: .
D gene: .
J gene: TRBJ1-1
V gene: TRBV18
CDR3 DNA: TGTGCCAGCTCACCACCGGCAGGTCCGAACACTGAAGCTTTCTTT
CDR3 protein: CASSPPAGPNTEAFF

clone size: .
D gene: .
J gene: TRBJ2-7
V gene: TRBV7-3
CDR3 DNA: TGTGCCAGCAGCTTAACGGGCAGGGAACCCTACGAGCAGTACTTC
CDR3 protein: CASSLTGREPYEQYF

clone size: .
D gene: TRBD2
J gene: TRBJ2-5
V gene: TRBV5-1
CDR3 DNA: TGCGCCAGCAGCTTGGGTAGGCCAGGGAGGGAAGAGACCCAGTACTTC
CDR3 protein: CASSLGRPGREETQYF

clone size: .
D gene: TRBD1
J gene: TRBJ2-2
V gene: TRBV6-5
CDR3 DNA: TGTGCCACCCACGGGACAGGGGACACCGGGGAGCTGTTTTTT
CDR3 protein: CATHGTGDTGELFF

clone size: .
D gene: .
J gene: TRBJ2-7
V gene: TRBV7-3
CDR3 DNA: TGTGCCAGCAGCTTACTTGGTACTAGCCCGGGTGAGCAGTACTTC
CDR3 protein: CASSLLGTSPGEQYF

clone size: .
D gene: TRBD1
J gene: TRBJ1-5
V gene: TRBV7-2
CDR3 DNA: TGTGCCAGCAGCTTAGCCGGGACAGGGCACCATCAGCCCCAGCATTTT
CDR3 protein: CASSLAGTGHHQPQHF

clone size: few
D gene: TRBD1
J gene: TRBJ2-2
V gene: TRBV10-3
CDR3 DNA: TGTGCCATCAGTGAGTCCTGGACAGGGGGCTCCGGGGAGCTGTTTTTT
CDR3 protein: CAISESWTGGSGELFF

clone size: .
D gene: TRBD1
J gene: TRBJ1-1
V gene: TRBV19
CDR3 DNA: TGTGCCAGTAGTACGGTGGGACAGGGGGGCATGAACACTGAAGCTTTCTTT
CDR3 protein: CASSTVGQGGMNTEAFF

clone size: .
D gene: .
J gene: TRBJ1-6
V gene: TRBV3-1/TRBV3-2
CDR3 DNA: TGTGCCAGCAGCCAAGGTGGAGGGCGCGCTTCACCCCTCCACTTT
CDR3 protein: CASSQGGGRASPLHF

clone size: .
D gene: TRBD1
J gene: TRBJ2-7
V gene: TRBV5-1
CDR3 DNA: TGCGCCAGCAGCTCCCACGGTTTCCAGGACAGGGGGCAATACGAGCAGTACTTC
CDR3 protein: CASSSHGFQDRGQYEQYF